The 6 T cell receptor beta chains in this list originate from one sample, sequenced in a study of response to subunit inactivated influenza vaccine. One entry per CDR3 protein, called by TCRdb with MiXCR from the RT-PCR reads. The sample holds more than 400,000 distinct CDR3 sequences, about 7.2% seen once. Sequencing used PBMCs from blood, obtained less than 30 months after vaccination. The receptors here all came from a man between 50 and 75 years old who received an inactivated influenza vaccine.

This clonotype was seen more than once but under ten times. The rearrangement joins TRBV6-5 to TRBJ2-7; either TRBD1 or TRBD2 may supply D (5 bases each). Per germline, CDR1 MNHEY and CDR2 SVGAGI. Trimming took 2 bases from V and 6 from J, leaving 17 bases between them. The CDR3 runs to 15 residues. CDR3 sequence: CASSYAGTSEGEQYF. CDR3 in DNA: TGTGCCAGCAGTTACGCCGGGACGTCCGAAGGCGAGCAGTACTTC.

This clonotype was counted only a few times. The chain has TRBV6-6 and TRBJ2-7; tentative D call: TRBD1 (6 bases). V lost 5 bases, J lost 0 bases, and 8 bases lay in between. CDR3 length: 13 amino acids. Germline lookup yields CDR1 MNHNY and CDR2 SVGAGI (reference sequence). In nucleotides, the CDR3 is TGTGCCAGCAGTATGGACAGCTCCTACGAGCAGTACTTC. Its protein product is CASSMDSSYEQYF.

This clonotype was counted only a few times. The chain carries TRBV5-1 and TRBJ2-3; 7 nucleotides line up with TRBD1. This CDR3 is built from 16 residues. Looked up from germline, CDR1 is SGHRS and CDR2 is YFSETQ. The V segment lost 4 bases and the J segment 1 base; nucleotides outside the gene matches: 9. The CDR3 loop is CASSPTTGLRTDTQYF. CDR3 coding DNA: TGCGCCAGCAGCCCCACGACAGGGCTCCGCACAGATACGCAGTATTTT.

This clonotype was seen many times. The chain recombines TRBV25-1 with TRBJ1-4; 7 bases fit TRBD1. The CDR3 covers 15 residues. The germline gives CDR1 MGHDK, CDR2 SYGVNS. Germline trimming cut 6 bases from V and 2 bases from J; bases unmatched to any gene: 6. CDR3 sequence: CASSDRVSTNEKLFF. The CDR3, as DNA: TGTGCCAGCAGCGACAGGGTTTCGACTAATGAAAAACTGTTTTTT. Full variable domain (missing parts from reference TRBV25-1 and TRBJ1-4): EADIYQTPRYLVIGTGKKITLECSQTMGHDKMYWYQQDPGMELHLIHYSYGVNSTEKGDLSSESTVSRIRTEHFPLTLESARPSHTSQYLCASSDRVSTNEKLFFGSGTQLSVL.

The chain is built from TRBV20-1 and TRBJ1-6; 7 nucleotides line up with TRBD1. Germline-derived CDR1 and CDR2 are DFQATT and SNEGSKA (reference sequence). The CDR3 totals 15 residues. J was trimmed by 7 bases and V by 2 bases; bases with no gene match: 8. CDR3 in amino acids: CSARPLDRRNSPLHF. The CDR3 DNA is TGCAGTGCTAGACCCCTGGACAGGAGGAATTCACCCCTCCACTTT.

This clonotype came up a few times. This chain joins TRBV6-2 or TRBV6-3 and TRBJ1-5; D is uncertain. The V gene lost 0 bases and the J gene lost 4 bases, with 7 bases spanning the gap. Germline V CDR1 and CDR2: MNHEY, SVGEGT. The CDR3 runs to 14 residues. CDR3 DNA sequence: TGTGCCAGCAGTTACTCGACGCGAAATCAGCCCCAGCATTTT. Amino acids: CASSYSTRNQPQHF.